The T cell receptor beta chain described here comes from a study of blood T cell repertoires in COVID-19. Background on the study: Specimens from acute and convalescent COVID-19 originated in the United States, Italy and Spain. Sources were T cells, B-cell-depleted T cells, or PBMCs; the material itself was cDNA or gDNA.

Trimming removed 1 base from V and 2 bases from J, with 17 bases in between. The CDR3 contains 17 residues. Germline-derived CDR1 and CDR2 are MGHRA and YSYEKL. Authors' analysis steps: Estimated nucleated cell counts came from reference gene primer amplification. Libraries were prepared by immunoSEQ multiplex PCR; TCRdb keeps only in-frame clonotypes and omits some of them. The DNA was the basis for D and trimming; V, J and clone size are from that table. The repertoire holds some 220,000 clones, around 82% seen once, with around 3% in the top ten. The specimen sequenced was peripheral blood. The V gene is TRBV4-1, the J gene TRBJ2-5; a possible D gene is TRBD1 (6 bases). This TCR was recovered from a woman aged 25 to 39 who had recovered from COVID-19. The CDR3 spells CASSQGRRDISQETQYF. CDR3 DNA: TGCGCCAGCAGCCAAGGTCGCCGGGACATCTCACAAGAGACCCAGTACTTC.